This TCR beta chain was sequenced in a study of blood T cell repertoires in COVID-19. As for the study in general: PBMCs, B-cell-depleted T cells, or T cells provided the cDNA or gDNA that made up the material.

This clone was observed a single time. TCRdb's table, derived via immunoSEQ multiplex PCR, lists solely in-frame clones and lacks some. The table records roughly 150,000 clones, 80% to 85% of them present only once. Sequencing used peripheral blood. The clonotype comes from a woman at least 80 years old with active or convalescent COVID-19.

CDR3 residues: CATLQDRSGQPQHF. CDR3 DNA sequence: TGTGCCACCCTCCAGGACAGGTCAGGTCAGCCCCAGCATTTT. V usage is TRBV24-1 and J usage is TRBJ1-5, with 7 bases aligning to TRBD1. CDR3 length: 14 residues. The V segment lost 9 bases and the J segment 6 bases; nucleotides outside the gene matches: 10. Germline V gene sequence: CDR1 KGHDR, CDR2 SFDVKD.